A selection of T cell receptor beta chains follows, all from one sample in a study of early T cells in non-severe SARS-CoV-2 infection. Via MiXCR, TCRdb re-called the 5' RACE reads, giving one row per CDR3 protein. The sample comprises about 25,000 distinct CDR3 sequences, around 4.8% of which are singletons, and more than 6.5% rests with the top ten. Sequenced sample: whole blood. The receptors come from an adult who was a healthcare worker with PCR-confirmed SARS-CoV-2 infection or an uninfected control (not recorded which). Both conserved end residues are part of each CDR3. The D gene is left open where the match is weak. Expanded clones are given a class, and other clones once, few, many or no size at all.

J gene: TRBJ1-4; V gene: TRBV20-1; D gene: TRBD1; clone size: many; CDR3 DNA: TGCAGTGCCCCACAGGGGGATCGGGAAAAACTGTTTTTT; CDR3 protein: CSAPQGDREKLFF
J gene: TRBJ2-3; V gene: TRBV7-2; D gene: TRBD2; clone size: many; CDR3 DNA: TGTGCCAGCAGCTCTGGGGTTAGCGGGGAAACGCAGTATTTT; CDR3 protein: CASSSGVSGETQYF
J gene: TRBJ1-2; V gene: TRBV4-2; D gene: TRBD1; clone size: few; CDR3 DNA: TGTGCCAGCAGTCGAGGACAGGGCGCGAATTATGGCTACACCTTC; CDR3 protein: CASSRGQGANYGYTF
J gene: TRBJ1-6; V gene: TRBV7-9; D gene: NA; clone size: few; CDR3 DNA: TGTGCCAGCAGCTTAGTACAGGTAGCTAGTAGAGGACCAATTGTCACACCCCTCCACTTT; CDR3 protein: CASSLVQVASRGPIVTPLHF
J gene: TRBJ2-3; V gene: TRBV9; D gene: NA; clone size: many; CDR3 DNA: TGTGCCAGCAGCCCTATTTCGTCCAGCACAGATACGCAGTATTTT; CDR3 protein: CASSPISSSTDTQYF
J gene: TRBJ2-1; V gene: TRBV6-1; D gene: NA; clone size: many; CDR3 DNA: TGTGCCAGCAGGTACGGGGGGCTACCGTCCAATGAGCAGTTCTTC; CDR3 protein: CASRYGGLPSNEQFF
J gene: TRBJ1-1; V gene: TRBV7-2; D gene: NA; clone size: many; CDR3 DNA: TGTGCCAGCAGCTCTCACTTGAACACTGAAGCTTTCTTT; CDR3 protein: CASSSHLNTEAFF
J gene: TRBJ2-1; V gene: TRBV12-3/TRBV12-4; D gene: NA; clone size: many; CDR3 DNA: TGTGCCAGCAGTCTGGGACTTCTTCCGGGGCAGTTCTTC; CDR3 protein: CASSLGLLPGQFF
J gene: TRBJ1-5; V gene: TRBV15; D gene: NA; clone size: many; CDR3 DNA: TGTGCCACCAGCGTAAGAAGCAATCAGCCCCAGCATTTT; CDR3 protein: CATSVRSNQPQHF
J gene: TRBJ2-1; V gene: TRBV11-2; D gene: NA; clone size: many; CDR3 DNA: TGTGCCAGCAGCTCAGCGCGCGGACGTAATGAGCAGTTCTTC; CDR3 protein: CASSSARGRNEQFF
J gene: TRBJ2-3; V gene: TRBV2; D gene: TRBD2; clone size: few; CDR3 DNA: TGTGCCAGCGCTCGGGAGGGCCGGGATACGCAGTATTTT; CDR3 protein: CASAREGRDTQYF
J gene: TRBJ1-1; V gene: TRBV12-3/TRBV12-4; D gene: NA; clone size: few; CDR3 DNA: TGTGCCAGCAGTTTTTCCAGGAACACTGAAGCTTTCTTT; CDR3 protein: CASSFSRNTEAFF
J gene: TRBJ2-1; V gene: TRBV9; D gene: TRBD2; clone size: medium-sized; CDR3 DNA: TGTGCCAGCAGCCCCGGGACTAGCGGGAGAATCCGAAACAATGAGCAGTTCTTC; CDR3 protein: CASSPGTSGRIRNNEQFF
J gene: TRBJ1-1; V gene: TRBV6-5; D gene: TRBD1; clone size: few; CDR3 DNA: TGTGCCAGCAGTTACGCCGGGACAGGGATGAACACTGAAGCTTTCTTT; CDR3 protein: CASSYAGTGMNTEAFF
J gene: TRBJ1-4; V gene: TRBV20-1; D gene: TRBD1; clone size: many; CDR3 DNA: TGCAGTGCTAGAGCCGGGACAGATAATGAAAAACTGTTTTTT; CDR3 protein: CSARAGTDNEKLFF
J gene: TRBJ2-1; V gene: TRBV3-1; D gene: NA; clone size: many; CDR3 DNA: TGTGCCAGCAGCCCGGGCAATGAGCAGTTCTTC; CDR3 protein: CASSPGNEQFF
J gene: TRBJ2-4; V gene: TRBV7-2; D gene: NA; clone size: NA; CDR3 DNA: TGTGCCAGCAACGCGAGACTGGGTGGAAACATTCAGTACTTC; CDR3 protein: CASNARLGGNIQYF
J gene: TRBJ2-7; V gene: TRBV4-2; D gene: TRBD2; clone size: many; CDR3 DNA: TGTGCCAGCAGCCCGGGCGGGAGTGGATACGAGCAGTACTTC; CDR3 protein: CASSPGGSGYEQYF
J gene: TRBJ1-5; V gene: TRBV11-1; D gene: NA; clone size: many; CDR3 DNA: TGTGCCAGCAGCTCGGTAGAGGGACAGCCCCAGCATTTT; CDR3 protein: CASSSVEGQPQHF
J gene: TRBJ1-1; V gene: TRBV6-1; D gene: NA; clone size: many; CDR3 DNA: TGTGCCAGCAGTGAAGCCCGGAACACTGAAGTTTTCTTT; CDR3 protein: CASSEARNTEVFF
J gene: TRBJ1-3; V gene: TRBV7-9; D gene: NA; clone size: few; CDR3 DNA: TGTGCCAGCAGCTTTAACAGGGATCCTCTATTAGGTGGAAACACCATATATTTT; CDR3 protein: CASSFNRDPLLGGNTIYF
J gene: TRBJ1-1; V gene: TRBV13; D gene: TRBD1; clone size: medium-sized; CDR3 DNA: TGTGCCAGCAGCTTAAGGGACAGGGTCATCTTGCCATTCGTGAACACTGAAGCTTTCTTT; CDR3 protein: CASSLRDRVILPFVNTEAFF
J gene: TRBJ1-2; V gene: TRBV18; D gene: TRBD1; clone size: many; CDR3 DNA: TGTGCCAGCTCACTGGACAGGTTGGAGGGCTACACCTTC; CDR3 protein: CASSLDRLEGYTF
J gene: TRBJ1-6; V gene: TRBV7-2; D gene: NA; clone size: many; CDR3 DNA: TGTGCCAGCAGCTTGGGGAGGGCAAATTCACCCCTCCACTTT; CDR3 protein: CASSLGRANSPLHF
J gene: TRBJ1-3; V gene: TRBV20-1; D gene: NA; clone size: many; CDR3 DNA: TGCAGTGCTAGCACAGGGACTGGAAACACCATATATTTT; CDR3 protein: CSASTGTGNTIYF
J gene: TRBJ1-1; V gene: TRBV5-5; D gene: NA; clone size: medium-sized; CDR3 DNA: TGTGCCAGCGGGAGAACAGGGAGGGACACTGAAGCTTTCTTT; CDR3 protein: CASGRTGRDTEAFF
J gene: TRBJ1-1; V gene: TRBV6-5; D gene: NA; clone size: many; CDR3 DNA: TGTGCCAGCGCTGCGGGCGCAAGTGGCACTGAAGCTTTCTTT; CDR3 protein: CASAAGASGTEAFF
J gene: TRBJ2-1; V gene: TRBV30; D gene: TRBD2; clone size: NA; CDR3 DNA: TGTGCCTGGGACGAGGGACTAGCGGGGGTCAGTGGGCAGTTCTTC; CDR3 protein: CAWDEGLAGVSGQFF
J gene: TRBJ2-3; V gene: TRBV10-3; D gene: TRBD2; clone size: NA; CDR3 DNA: TGTGCCACCAAGACTAGCGGGAACACAGATACGCAGTATTTT; CDR3 protein: CATKTSGNTDTQYF
J gene: TRBJ1-4; V gene: TRBV5-1; D gene: NA; clone size: NA; CDR3 DNA: TGCGCCAGCAGCTTAGCCACAGGCAGGACTAATGAAAAACTGTTTTTT; CDR3 protein: CASSLATGRTNEKLFF
J gene: TRBJ2-7; V gene: TRBV19; D gene: TRBD2; clone size: many; CDR3 DNA: TGTGCCAGTAGTATAAGCCTAGCGGGACCCCCCTACGAGCAGTACTTC; CDR3 protein: CASSISLAGPPYEQYF
J gene: TRBJ2-5; V gene: TRBV12-3/TRBV12-4; D gene: TRBD2; clone size: few; CDR3 DNA: TGTGCCAGCACCCTGGGAGGGGAAGAGACCCAGTACTTC; CDR3 protein: CASTLGGEETQYF
J gene: TRBJ2-1; V gene: TRBV27; D gene: TRBD1; clone size: many; CDR3 DNA: TGTGCCAGCAGTCCTCCACCGGGACAGGGTAATGGGCAGTTCTTC; CDR3 protein: CASSPPPGQGNGQFF
J gene: TRBJ2-1; V gene: TRBV2; D gene: NA; clone size: many; CDR3 DNA: TGTGCCAGCAGTGCCAAGTCGAATGAGCAGTTCTTC; CDR3 protein: CASSAKSNEQFF
J gene: TRBJ2-1; V gene: TRBV5-1; D gene: TRBD2; clone size: many; CDR3 DNA: TGCGCCAGCAGCCGACTAGCGGGAGTCAATGAGCAGTTCTTC; CDR3 protein: CASSRLAGVNEQFF
J gene: TRBJ2-3; V gene: TRBV12-3/TRBV12-4; D gene: TRBD2; clone size: few; CDR3 DNA: TGTGCCAGCAGCCCCCGACTAGCGGGGCGCACAGATACGCAGTATTTT; CDR3 protein: CASSPRLAGRTDTQYF
J gene: TRBJ2-5; V gene: TRBV11-2; D gene: NA; clone size: NA; CDR3 DNA: TGTGCCAGCACAAGTCGGGCCCAAGAGACCCAGTACTTC; CDR3 protein: CASTSRAQETQYF
J gene: TRBJ1-1; V gene: TRBV27; D gene: NA; clone size: many; CDR3 DNA: TGTGCCAGCAGTTTACGACCAGGGAACGAAGCTTTCTTT; CDR3 protein: CASSLRPGNEAFF
J gene: TRBJ1-5; V gene: TRBV7-3; D gene: TRBD1; clone size: many; CDR3 DNA: TGTGCCAGCAGCTCAGGGGGGACGCTGAGGCGGCCCCAGCATTTT; CDR3 protein: CASSSGGTLRRPQHF
J gene: TRBJ1-2; V gene: TRBV5-1; D gene: NA; clone size: many; CDR3 DNA: TGCGCCAGCAGCTTGTTCATCAATTGGAGGGGCGGCTATGGCTACACCTTC; CDR3 protein: CASSLFINWRGGYGYTF